The T cell receptor (beta chain) described here comes from a study of T-cell reconstitution after alpha-beta-depleted transplantation in children (dated by TCRdb to about 2016). With regard to the full study: The study quantitatively tracked T-cell immune reconstitution after TCRalphabeta/CD19-depleted allogeneic hematopoietic cell transplantation in children using TCR repertoire profiling. Overall study outcomes, separate from this receptor: Apparently early alphabetaT-cell count recovery about two months after transplant reportedly relied on only several hundred rapidly expanded clones derived from non-depleted graft cells. Over the following months the frequencies of hyperexpanded clones went down, and after one year T-cell counts and TCRbeta diversity were mostly credited to newly produced T cells. In some patients, high TCRbeta diversity at day 60 was attributed to recipient T cells and intrathymic progenitors that had survived conditioning.

Reading the label with the study, this specimen's treatment or condition is: allogeneic hematopoietic cell transplantation with graft depleted of TCRalphabeta T cells and CD19 B cells. The children who served as transplant recipients had been given grafts of TCRalphabeta/CD19-depleted allogeneic hematopoietic cells. This clonotype was counted a few times. Its antigen is currently not known. No base-level quality is on record; no much larger clone is a single base apart. Preparation of the library involved PCR. Instrument used: Illumina HiSeq 2500. Molecular barcoding was employed in the preparation of TCR libraries, with unique molecular identifiers being used to normalize TCRbeta repertoire quantification. TCRdb trimmed public reads at Q25 via fastp, called clones via MiXCR and kept in-frame beta chains. A single entry per CDR3 protein holds the most common genes and DNA from its merged rows. Recorded for this sample are 700,000 or so distinct CDR3 sequences; roughly 13% of them occurred a single time. The ten largest account for 0.79% of the sample.

The receptor's source is a girl aged 2-15 years with congenital amegakaryocytic thrombocytopenia, due to receive a stem cell transplant. This specimen was PBMCs, taken before TCRalphabeta/CD19-depleted stem cell transplant.

The CDR3: CASSPAEEQFF. The DNA reads TGTGCCAGCAGCCCCGCGGAGGAGCAGTTCTTC. The chain uses TRBV12-3 or TRBV12-4 and TRBJ2-1; the D gene lacks a confident call. The CDR3 starts with the cysteine, ends with the phenylalanine, and has 11 residues. CDR3 DNA only is kept here, 33 bases in frame from base 1. The V and J ends are trimmed by 6 bases and 10 bases, leaving 10 bases between them.